This TCR beta chain derives from a study of blood T cell repertoires in COVID-19. Across the whole study: Some COVID-19 samples were acute and others convalescent; all came from the United States, Italy and Spain. Sources were T cells, B-cell-depleted T cells, or PBMCs; the material itself was cDNA or gDNA.

Participant age was roughly 18 to 89 years, and participants resided in fewer than 30 US areas. TCRdb keeps only in-frame clones here, not all; method: immunoSEQ multiplex PCR. Here the sample spans some 420,000 clones, roughly nine tenths being singletons. This CDR3 has 16 amino acids. Trimming took off 1 base at V and 2 bases at J, with 11 bases between the two ends. Germline lookup yields CDR1 KGHDR and CDR2 SFDVKD. The V call is TRBV24-1, the J call TRBJ1-5; D unclear. The source of this sequence is a man aged 30 to 45 who had recovered from COVID-19. Sequencing was performed on PBMCs or T cells enriched from blood (not recorded which). CDR3 DNA: TGTGCCACCAGTGATTTCTTTGTCGTCGGCAATCAGCCCCAGCATTTT. Translated, it gives CATSDFFVVGNQPQHF.